The following is a TCR beta chain sequence with its context. Antigen: not known. The study ran its PCR with 60 Vbeta and 13 Jbeta primers. Data came from immunoSEQ multiplex PCR; TCRdb stores just in-frame clones and leaves some out. The sample gives 150,000 to 200,000 clones, roughly nine tenths of which show up once; more than 0.2% is in the top ten. The entry originates in a study of cytomegalovirus exposure and HLA in healthy donors. Study conclusions and caveats: CMV serostatus stood as the only immune exposure information on hand. Association of a missense DCLRE1C variant with TCR beta V- and J-gene trimming was reported in a later analysis. TCR beta sequences reportedly predicted most subjects' HLA-A and HLA-B alleles accurately. Rare TCR sequences dominated, though some public TCRs recurred in many donors.

This CDR3 has 15 residues. V gave up 0 bases and J gave up 5 bases; unmatched junction bases: 7. Germline CDR1 reads SGHRS; CDR2 reads YFSETQ. The V and J genes are TRBV5-1 and TRBJ1-1; 7 nucleotides match TRBD1. Sequenced material: PBMCs. The receptor's source is a girl under three years old in good health and CMV-seronegative. CDR3 bases: TGCGCCAGCAGCTTGGTCTACAGGGGTAGAACTGAAGCTTTCTTT. Amino acids: CASSLVYRGRTEAFF.